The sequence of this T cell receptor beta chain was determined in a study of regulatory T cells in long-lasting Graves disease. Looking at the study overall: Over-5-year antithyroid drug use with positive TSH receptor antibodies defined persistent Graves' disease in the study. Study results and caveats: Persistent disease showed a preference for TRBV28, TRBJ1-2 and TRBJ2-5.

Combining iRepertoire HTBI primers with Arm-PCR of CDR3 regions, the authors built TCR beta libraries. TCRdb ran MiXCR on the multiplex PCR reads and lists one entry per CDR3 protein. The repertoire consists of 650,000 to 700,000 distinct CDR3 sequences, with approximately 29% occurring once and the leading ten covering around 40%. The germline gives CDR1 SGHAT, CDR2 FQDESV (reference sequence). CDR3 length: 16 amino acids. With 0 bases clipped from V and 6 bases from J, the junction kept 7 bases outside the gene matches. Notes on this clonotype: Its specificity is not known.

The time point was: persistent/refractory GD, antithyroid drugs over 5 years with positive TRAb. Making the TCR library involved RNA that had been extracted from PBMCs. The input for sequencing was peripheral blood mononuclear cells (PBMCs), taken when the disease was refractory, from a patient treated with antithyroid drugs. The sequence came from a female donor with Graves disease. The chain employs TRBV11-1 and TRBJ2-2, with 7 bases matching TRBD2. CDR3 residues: CASSLAWTRHAGELFF. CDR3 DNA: TGTGCCAGCAGCTTAGCCTGGACTAGACACGCCGGGGAGCTGTTTTTT.